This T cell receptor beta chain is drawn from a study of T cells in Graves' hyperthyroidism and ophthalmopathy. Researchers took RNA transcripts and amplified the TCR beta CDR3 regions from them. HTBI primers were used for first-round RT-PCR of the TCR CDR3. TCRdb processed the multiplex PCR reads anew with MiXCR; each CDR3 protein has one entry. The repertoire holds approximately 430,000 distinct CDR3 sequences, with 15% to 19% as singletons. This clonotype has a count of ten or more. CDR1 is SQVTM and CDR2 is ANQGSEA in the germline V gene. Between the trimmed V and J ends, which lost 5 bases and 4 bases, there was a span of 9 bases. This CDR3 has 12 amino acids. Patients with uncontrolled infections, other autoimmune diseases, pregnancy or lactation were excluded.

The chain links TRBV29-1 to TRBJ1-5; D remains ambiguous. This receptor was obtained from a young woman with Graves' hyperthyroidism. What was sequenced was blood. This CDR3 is CSVSATNQPQHF. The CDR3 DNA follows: TGCAGCGTTAGTGCAACAAATCAGCCCCAGCATTTT.